A selection of T cell receptor beta chains follows, all from one sample in a study of blood T cell repertoires in COVID-19. Only in-frame clones appear in the TCRdb table, and some are missing; sequencing was by immunoSEQ multiplex PCR. The sample records 200,000 or so clones, roughly three quarters being singletons. The sequencing sample was made of peripheral blood. The receptor set was obtained from a man aged 55 to 70 with active or convalescent COVID-19. Both conserved end residues are part of each CDR3. D genes are given only for firm matches. Clone size is given for some rows only: seen once, a few or many times, or a class if the clone is expanded.

>.|.|TRBJ1-1|TRBV7-7
CASSLGGDTEAFF
TGTGCCAGCAGCTTGGGCGGGGACACTGAAGCTTTCTTT
>.|.|TRBJ1-2|TRBV9
CASSPPSGYYGYTF
TGTGCCAGCAGCCCCCCGTCGGGTTACTATGGCTACACCTTC
>TRBD2|.|TRBJ2-1|TRBV27
CASGALAGAVGYEQFF
TGTGCCAGCGGGGCCCTAGCGGGGGCTGTAGGGTATGAGCAGTTCTTC
>.|.|TRBJ1-4|TRBV18
CASSPLRGAIEKLFF
TGTGCCAGCTCACCCCTGCGGGGGGCGATTGAAAAACTGTTTTTT
>TRBD1|.|TRBJ2-1|TRBV10-3
CAISYGTGDSSHNEQFF
TGTGCCATCAGCTACGGGACAGGGGATTCAAGCCACAATGAGCAGTTCTTC
>.|.|TRBJ2-2|TRBV11-3
CASSRNSPTNTGELFF
TGTGCCAGCAGCCGAAACAGCCCAACCAACACCGGGGAGCTGTTTTTT
>TRBD1|.|TRBJ2-5|TRBV12-5
CASGWGTGQETQYF
TGTGCTAGTGGTTGGGGGACAGGACAAGAGACCCAGTACTTC
>TRBD1|few|TRBJ1-2|TRBV28
CAIIEEDRVGGGYTF
TGTGCCATCATTGAGGAGGACAGGGTAGGGGGTGGCTACACCTTC
>.|.|TRBJ2-7|TRBV20-1
CSAGTYEQYF
TGCAGTGCTGGCACCTACGAGCAGTACTTC
>TRBD1|.|TRBJ2-7|TRBV28
CASSPPGTGGYEQYF
TGTGCCAGCAGTCCCCCCGGGACAGGGGGCTACGAGCAGTACTTC
>.|.|TRBJ1-4|TRBV28
CASRLLPPNEKLFF
TGTGCCAGCAGGCTACTGCCGCCGAATGAAAAACTGTTTTTT
>.|.|TRBJ1-2|TRBV24-1
CATSGAGLIYGYTF
TGTGCCACCAGTGGGGCCGGACTCATCTATGGCTACACCTTC
>TRBD1|once|TRBJ1-6|TRBV28
CASSLWSGTGTASGNSPLHF
TGTGCCAGCAGTTTATGGTCGGGGACAGGAACTGCCTCAGGAAATTCACCCCTCCACTTT
>TRBD1|many|TRBJ1-2|TRBV2
CASRTGLNYGYTF
TGTGCCAGTAGGACAGGTCTCAACTATGGCTACACCTTC
>TRBD1|.|TRBJ2-2|TRBV9
CASSVAGTGNTGELFF
TGTGCCAGCAGCGTAGCGGGGACAGGGAACACCGGGGAGCTGTTTTTT
>.|.|TRBJ1-6|TRBV7-9
CASSFQGSSPLHF
TGTGCCAGCAGCTTTCAGGGGAGTTCACCCCTCCACTTT
>.|.|TRBJ1-5|TRBV7-2
CASSLATPQPQHF
TGTGCCAGCAGCTTAGCCACACCTCAGCCCCAGCATTTT
>TRBD2|.|TRBJ2-5|TRBV29-1
CSVWAPRGSGRGKGQETQYF
TGCAGCGTTTGGGCCCCGCGAGGGAGCGGGAGGGGAAAGGGCCAAGAGACCCAGTACTTC
>.|.|TRBJ1-1|TRBV6-2/TRBV6-3
CASSSPPTGTEAFF
TGTGCCAGCAGTTCCCCCCCGACAGGCACTGAAGCTTTCTTT
>.|.|TRBJ2-1|TRBV15
CATSQIRRERSYNEQFF
TGTGCCACCAGCCAAATAAGACGGGAGAGGTCCTACAATGAGCAGTTCTTC
>TRBD2|.|TRBJ2-3|TRBV9
CASSVGTGGPDTQYF
TGTGCCAGCAGCGTAGGCACGGGAGGTCCAGATACGCAGTATTTT
>.|once|TRBJ1-1|TRBV4-1
CASSQGRVNTEAFF
TGCGCCAGCAGCCAAGGGAGGGTGAACACTGAAGCTTTCTTT
>.|.|TRBJ1-6|TRBV15
CATSGASNSPLHF
TGTGCCACCAGTGGGGCGAGTAATTCACCCCTCCACTTT
>.|once|TRBJ2-2|TRBV10-3
CAISEARGAGELFF
TGTGCCATCAGTGAGGCGCGGGGTGCAGGGGAGCTGTTTTTT
>.|.|TRBJ1-2|TRBV19
CASTSTREGGHGYTF
TGTGCCAGTACCTCGACCCGGGAGGGGGGCCATGGCTACACCTTC
>.|.|TRBJ1-5|TRBV25-1
CASSGQGRQPQHF
TGTGCCAGCAGTGGCCAGGGGCGACAGCCCCAGCATTTT
>TRBD1|once|TRBJ2-7|TRBV5-1
CASSTGQGSSYEQYF
TGCGCCAGCAGCACTGGACAGGGGAGCTCCTACGAGCAGTACTTC
>.|.|TRBJ2-1|TRBV9
CASSVGGAHEQFF
TGTGCCAGCAGCGTAGGCGGGGCCCATGAGCAGTTCTTC
>.|once|TRBJ2-3|TRBV3-1/TRBV3-2
CASSRAGGGTDTQYF
TGTGCCAGCAGCCGGGCCGGTGGAGGGACAGATACGCAGTATTTT
>TRBD1|.|TRBJ2-7|TRBV5-4
CASSVPGQTTEQYF
TGTGCCAGCAGCGTCCCGGGACAGACAACCGAGCAGTACTTC
>.|.|TRBJ1-1|TRBV7-2
CASSPQGQVTEAFF
TGTGCCAGCAGCCCCCAGGGGCAAGTCACTGAAGCTTTCTTT
>.|many|TRBJ2-1|TRBV10-3
CAISETGSSYNEQFF
TGTGCCATCAGTGAGACAGGGAGCTCCTACAATGAGCAGTTCTTC
>TRBD2|.|TRBJ2-1|TRBV5-6
CASSPLSRASGRGEEQFF
TGTGCCAGCAGCCCCTTGAGCCGAGCTAGCGGGAGGGGAGAGGAGCAGTTCTTC
>.|.|TRBJ2-1|TRBV11-2
CASSLAGVYNEQFF
TGTGCCAGCAGCTTAGCGGGAGTTTACAATGAGCAGTTCTTC
>TRBD1|.|TRBJ1-5|TRBV5-5
CASSFGPGGISFSNQPQHF
TGTGCCAGCAGCTTTGGGCCAGGGGGTATCTCTTTTAGCAATCAGCCCCAGCATTTT
>TRBD2|.|TRBJ2-3|TRBV10-3
CALGVAGGPRTQYF
TGTGCCCTCGGGGTAGCGGGAGGGCCTCGTACGCAGTATTTT
>TRBD2|.|TRBJ2-5|TRBV27
CASNKLAGPQETQYF
TGTGCCAGCAATAAACTAGCGGGACCGCAAGAGACCCAGTACTTC
>TRBD1|.|TRBJ2-7|TRBV2
CASGGQGDEQYF
TGTGCCAGCGGTGGGCAGGGGGACGAGCAGTACTTC
>TRBD1|.|TRBJ2-7|TRBV7-9
CASSLPGQSYYEQYF
TGTGCCAGCAGCTTACCGGGACAGAGTTACTACGAGCAGTACTTC
>.|.|TRBJ2-3|TRBV18
CASSPPSGDTQYF
TGTGCCAGCTCACCACCGAGCGGAGATACGCAGTATTTT
>TRBD1|.|TRBJ2-3|TRBV29-1
CSVTGGTDTQYF
TGCAGCGTTACAGGGGGCACAGATACGCAGTATTTT
>TRBD2|.|TRBJ2-7|TRBV13
CASSSSGGLSYEQYF
TGTGCCAGCAGCTCCAGCGGGGGCCTATCCTACGAGCAGTACTTC
>TRBD2|few|TRBJ2-7|TRBV19
CASSMYQGAGTSGRASLYEQYF
TGTGCCAGTAGTATGTATCAGGGAGCCGGGACTAGCGGGAGGGCCTCCCTCTACGAGCAGTACTTC
>.|.|TRBJ2-7|TRBV27
CASSPRWTNEQYF
TGTGCCAGCAGTCCCCGGTGGACTAACGAGCAGTACTTC
>.|.|TRBJ2-7|TRBV6-1
CASSETGPPALEQYF
TGTGCCAGCAGTGAAACAGGACCACCCGCCTTGGAGCAGTACTTC
>.|.|TRBJ2-1|TRBV27
CASSLSLGGEQFF
TGTGCCAGCAGTTTATCTCTAGGAGGTGAGCAGTTCTTC
>.|.|TRBJ2-7|TRBV5-1
CASSLGLGSNYEQYF
TGCGCCAGCAGCTTGGGACTAGGATCCAACTACGAGCAGTACTTC
>.|.|TRBJ1-6|TRBV7-2
CASSLYSGSSSYNSPLHF
TGTGCCAGCAGCTTGTACTCCGGGTCCAGCTCCTATAATTCACCCCTCCACTTT
>.|.|TRBJ2-5|TRBV28
CASSNQVGRGQETQYF
TGTGCCAGCAGCAACCAGGTGGGGCGGGGCCAAGAGACCCAGTACTTC
>.|few|TRBJ2-7|TRBV28
CANPGHRNFGDEQYF
TGTGCCAACCCGGGACACCGAAACTTTGGAGACGAGCAGTACTTC
>.|few|TRBJ2-1|TRBV28
CASSPPRDYNEQFF
TGTGCCAGCAGTCCCCCCAGGGACTACAATGAGCAGTTCTTC
>TRBD1|.|TRBJ1-1|TRBV5-4
CASSLLGGPEAFF
TGTGCCAGCAGCTTGCTAGGGGGCCCTGAAGCTTTCTTT
>.|.|TRBJ1-1|TRBV6-2/TRBV6-3
CASSDNVKVTEAFF
TGTGCCAGCAGCGACAACGTCAAAGTCACTGAAGCTTTCTTT
>.|.|TRBJ2-7|TRBV7-2
CASSLPLRAGSLLSYEQYF
TGTGCCAGCAGCTTACCCCTTAGGGCAGGGTCACTGCTATCCTACGAGCAGTACTTC
>.|once|TRBJ2-1|TRBV5-8
CASPSSGGRILRYFNNEQFF
TGTGCCAGCCCCTCTTCTGGAGGCCGTATTCTGAGGTATTTTAACAATGAGCAGTTCTTC